These 31 T cell receptor beta chains came from one sample sequenced in a study of cytomegalovirus exposure and HLA in healthy donors. The PCR made use of 60 Vbeta and 13 Jbeta primers. Libraries were prepared by immunoSEQ multiplex PCR; TCRdb keeps only in-frame clonotypes and omits some of them. The sample shows 150,000 to 250,000 clones, approximately 85% of them seen only once. Sequences were obtained from PBMCs. The source of these receptors is a woman between 50 and 59 years old in good health and CMV-seronegative.

The J gene is TRBJ2-7, the V gene TRBV2, with TRBD1 identical over 7 bases. Unmatched junction bases numbered 6, after V lost 7 bases and J lost 0 bases. Germline V gene sequence: CDR1 SNHLY, CDR2 FYNNEI. The CDR3 covers 14 residues. The CDR3 DNA follows: TGTGCCAGCAAAGGACAGGTTAGCTCCTACGAGCAGTACTTC. Amino acid sequence: CASKGQVSSYEQYF.

The V and J genes are TRBV28 and TRBJ1-5, with no clear D. The V end lost 6 bases, the J end lost 1 base, and 4 bases lay between the germline ends. Germline V CDR1 and CDR2: MDHEN, SYDVKM. The CDR3 length is 12 residues. The CDR3 sequence is CASSGSNQPQHF. CDR3 sequence (DNA): TGTGCCAGCAGCGGGAGCAATCAGCCCCAGCATTTT.

This chain uses TRBV9 with TRBJ1-5; D unresolved. Between the trimmed V and J ends, which lost 0 bases and 4 bases, there was a span of 5 bases. CDR1 SGDLS and CDR2 YYNGEE come from the germline V gene. This CDR3 spans 13 amino acids. The CDR3 sequence is CASSVGLNQPQHF. DNA of the CDR3: TGTGCCAGCAGCGTAGGTCTGAATCAGCCCCAGCATTTT.

The chain joins TRBV11-2 to TRBJ2-5; TRBD1 matches at 8 bases. The length of the CDR3 is 15 residues. Germline V gene sequence: CDR1 SGHAT, CDR2 FQNNGV. V dropped 1 base and J dropped 3; count of bases not matched to a gene: 4. DNA of the CDR3: TGTGCCAGCAGCTTAGCCCGGACAGGGAAAGAGACCCAGTACTTC. Translation: CASSLARTGKETQYF.

V and J are TRBV7-9 and TRBJ1-1; D unclear. The CDR3 runs to 13 residues. Per germline, CDR1 SEHNR and CDR2 FQNEAQ (reference sequence). V lost 3 bases to trimming and J lost 3 bases, with 8 bases between them. The CDR3 reads CASSFQRDTEAFF. In DNA, the CDR3 is TGTGCCAGCAGCTTTCAGAGGGACACTGAAGCTTTCTTT.

This clone appeared a few times. This same CDR3 is encoded by further DNA sequences in the sample. The chain joins TRBV6-6 to TRBJ1-2; TRBD1 matches 8 bases. The length of the CDR3 is 16 residues. J gave up 0 bases and V 6 bases, and 9 bases lay outside the gene matches. Germline assignment: CDR1 MNHNY and CDR2 SVGAGI (reference sequence). The CDR3 loop is CASSSLGQATNYGYTF. The CDR3 nucleotides read TGTGCCAGCAGCTCGTTGGGACAGGCGACTAACTATGGCTACACCTTC.

The chain carries TRBV7-2 and TRBJ2-5; 7 positions agree with TRBD1. The V segment lost 6 bases and the J segment 5 bases; nucleotides outside the gene matches: 9. The CDR3 consists of 14 residues. Germline values: CDR1 SGHTA, CDR2 FQGNSA. CDR3 bases: TGTGCCAGCAGGCTCACAGGGGTCGGGGAGACCCAGTACTTC. It specifies CASRLTGVGETQYF.

The sample holds one count of this clone. The chain is built from TRBV29-1 and TRBJ2-7; TRBD1 agrees at 11 bases. Germline V CDR1 and CDR2: SQVTM, ANQGSEA. Trimming at V came to 6 bases and at J to 5 bases, leaving 3 bases not matched to a gene. The CDR3 contains 12 residues. The CDR3 DNA sequence: TGCAGCGTCAGGACAGGGGGCAACGAGCAGTACTTC. Its translation is CSVRTGGNEQYF.

V and J are TRBV5-4 and TRBJ2-5; TRBD2 aligns across 15 bases. The DNA end is a closer match to TRBJ2-7, so the J assignment may be wrong. This CDR3 is 17 amino acids long. Germline CDR1 and CDR2: SGHNT and YYREEE (reference sequence). The CDR3 DNA sequence: TGTGCCAGCAGCTTCGGACTAGCGGGAGGGATCTCCTACGAGCAGTACTTC. Protein: CASSFGLAGGISYEQYF.

The rearrangement uses TRBV7-9 and TRBJ2-5; 12 bases are shared with TRBD2. V shed 5 bases and J 5 bases; nucleotides not matched to a gene: 9. CDR3 size: 16 residues. From germline, CDR1 is SEHNR and CDR2 FQNEAQ (reference sequence). CDR3 sequence (DNA): TGTGCCAGCAGCAAGACTAGCGGGAGTCGGGGCGAGACCCAGTACTTC. Protein: CASSKTSGSRGETQYF. The full variable domain, rest sourced from reference TRBV7-9 and TRBJ2-5, is DTGVSQNPRHKITKRGQNVTFRCDPISEHNRLYWYRQTLGQGPEFLTYFQNEAQLEKSRLLSDRFSAERPKGSFSTLEIQRTEQGDSAMYLCASSKTSGSRGETQYFGPGTRLLVL.

In this sample, this clone turned up once. V usage is TRBV7-8 and J usage is TRBJ2-2, with 13 nucleotides matching TRBD2. Germline-derived CDR1 and CDR2 are SGHVS and FQNEAQ. The CDR3 contains 16 residues. V dropped 5 bases and J dropped 5; count of bases not matched to a gene: 5. CDR3 in DNA: TGTGCCAGCAGCCCCCGGACTAGCGGGAGTACCGGGGAGCTGTTTTTT. The encoded protein is CASSPRTSGSTGELFF.

The rearrangement uses TRBV18 and TRBJ1-5, with a possible D match to TRBD1 (5 bases). CDR1 is KGHSH, CDR2 LQKENI, per germline. The V end lost 3 bases, the J end lost 5 bases, and 14 bases lay between the germline ends. The CDR3 has 15 residues. In DNA form, the CDR3 reads TGTGCCAGCTCACCGGGGCAAGTTTCGGATCAGCCCCAGCATTTT. Amino acids: CASSPGQVSDQPQHF.

The rearrangement links TRBV6-1 to TRBJ1-1, with D possibly matching TRBD1 (5 bases). CDR1 is MNHNS, CDR2 SASEGT, per germline. The length of the CDR3 is 14 residues. V was shortened by 3 bases and J by 5 bases, with 13 bases between the two germline ends. The CDR3 sequence is CASSDWGVRTEAFF. CDR3 DNA sequence: TGTGCCAGCAGTGATTGGGGGGTGCGAACTGAAGCTTTCTTT.

The chain combines TRBV28 with TRBJ2-3; 11 nucleotides align to TRBD2. There are 17 residues in the CDR3. V was clipped by 5 bases and J by 5 bases; unmatched bases: 12. Germline V gene lookup returns CDR1 MDHEN and CDR2 SYDVKM. In DNA form, the CDR3 reads TGTGCCAGCAGTCCGCCCCTAGCGGGAGGTCCCCGAGATACGCAGTATTTT. Translating gives CASSPPLAGGPRDTQYF.

This chain links TRBV7-9 with TRBJ1-5, with 7 bases identical to TRBD1. The CDR3 is 13 residues long. Trimming cost V 5 bases and J 5 bases; bases outside gene matches: 3. Germline V gives CDR1 SEHNR, CDR2 FQNEAQ (reference sequence). The CDR3: CASSTGADQPQHF. In DNA, the CDR3 is TGTGCCAGCAGCACAGGGGCCGATCAGCCCCAGCATTTT.

V gene TRBV28 combines with J gene TRBJ2-7; 8 bases are a match to TRBD2. CDR1 MDHEN and CDR2 SYDVKM come from the germline V gene. J gave up 2 bases and V 5 bases, and 5 bases lay outside the gene matches. The CDR3 length is 14 residues. CDR3 sequence reads: CASSKPGLAYEQYF. The CDR3 nucleotides read TGTGCCAGCAGTAAACCGGGACTAGCCTACGAGCAGTACTTC.

CDR3 DNA: TGTGCCAGCAGCTCACACCGTGGGACAGGGGAGAGACCTAATGAAAAACTGTTTTTT. Translated: CASSSHRGTGERPNEKLFF. The rearrangement uses TRBV9 and TRBJ1-4; 10 nucleotides line up with TRBD1. The V gene's germline CDR1 is SGDLS and CDR2 YYNGEE. This CDR3 contains 19 residues. The J segment lost 3 bases and the V segment lost 4 bases, leaving 15 bases of the junction unmatched.

The chain uses TRBV6-1 and TRBJ2-1; TRBD2 matches 11 bases. Germline trimming cut 1 base from V and 0 bases from J; bases unmatched to any gene: 5. This CDR3 has 18 amino acids. Germline values: CDR1 MNHNS, CDR2 SASEGT. The CDR3 is CASSEDVAGGPSYNEQFF. Here the CDR3 DNA reads TGTGCCAGCAGTGAAGATGTAGCGGGAGGGCCCTCCTACAATGAGCAGTTCTTC.

CDR3 residues: CASSVAGTSGDTQYF. The CDR3 region has the DNA TGTGCCAGCAGCGTAGCTGGGACTAGCGGAGATACGCAGTATTTT. V gene TRBV9 combines with J gene TRBJ2-3; 11 bases are shared with TRBD2. This CDR3 region has 15 residues. Germline CDR1 is SGDLS and CDR2 is YYNGEE. Losses at the gene ends were 0 bases for V and 5 bases for J; bases not matched to a gene: 2. The full variable domain, with the rest looked up from reference TRBV9 and TRBJ2-3, is DSGVTQTPKHLITATGQRVTLRCSPRSGDLSVYWYQQSLDQGLQFLIQYYNGEERAKGNILERFSAQQFPDLHSELNLSSLELGDSALYFCASSVAGTSGDTQYFGPGTRLTVL.

The J gene is TRBJ1-4, the V gene TRBV5-1; possibly TRBD1 for D (6 bases). The length of the CDR3 is 16 residues. Germline CDR1 is SGHRS and CDR2 is YFSETQ. Trimming stripped 1 base from V and 4 bases from J, with 14 bases between. CDR3 bases: TGCGCCAGCAGCTTGCGGGGTACAGGGAATAATGAAAAACTGTTTTTT. Translation: CASSLRGTGNNEKLFF.

The rearrangement uses TRBV6-1 and TRBJ2-7; TRBD2 agrees at 8 bases. From germline, CDR1 is MNHNS and CDR2 SASEGT. The CDR3 extends over 15 amino acids. Germline trimming cut 1 base from V and 3 bases from J; bases unmatched to any gene: 5. The CDR3 DNA reads as TGTGCCAGCAGTGAAGTAACGGGAGGGATCTACGAGCAGTACTTC. Translated: CASSEVTGGIYEQYF.

The chain joins TRBV5-1 to TRBJ2-5; 7 bases map to TRBD1. This CDR3 has 15 amino acids. CDR1 and CDR2 (germline): SGHRS, YFSETQ. With V trimmed by 7 bases and J by 5 bases, 14 bases remained unmatched. CDR3 amino acids: CASSRSRGPRETQYF. The CDR3 DNA follows: TGCGCCAGCTCCAGGAGTAGGGGGCCGAGGGAGACCCAGTACTTC.

The V call is TRBV28, the J call TRBJ2-5, with TRBD1 matching over 7 bases. The J call may be wrong; the DNA end is better matched by TRBJ2-7. The CDR3 contains 15 residues. CDR1 MDHEN and CDR2 SYDVKM come from the germline V gene. CDR3 in DNA: TGTGCCAGCAGTTTGAGGGGGCCACCCTCCTACGAGCAGTACTTC. This sequence encodes CASSLRGPPSYEQYF.

The rearrangement joins TRBV4-1 to TRBJ2-2; D possibly corresponds to TRBD1 (5 bases). This CDR3 is built from 16 residues. Germline CDR1 reads MGHRA; CDR2 reads YSYEKL. The ends were cut back, 0 bases at V and 6 bases at J, with 14 bases in the middle. The CDR3 loop is CASSQEGKRGAGELFF. The CDR3 nucleotides are TGCGCCAGCAGCCAAGAGGGGAAAAGGGGCGCCGGGGAGCTGTTTTTT.

CDR3 nucleotides: TGTGCCAGCAGTTGGGACAGGGCCTACGAGCAGTACTTC. Amino acids: CASSWDRAYEQYF. This rearrangement joins TRBV28 to TRBJ2-7; TRBD1 aligns across 9 bases. The CDR3 runs to 13 residues. Germline CDR1 reads MDHEN; CDR2 reads SYDVKM. With V trimmed by 4 bases and J by 2 bases, 0 bases remained unmatched.

The chain is built from TRBV10-3 and TRBJ2-6, with D possibly TRBD1 on 6 matching bases. CDR1 ENHRY and CDR2 SYGVKD come from the germline V gene. The V gene lost 4 bases and the J gene lost 1 base, with 8 bases spanning the gap. CDR3 length: 15 residues. The CDR3 reads CAISGQASGANVLTF. For the CDR3, the DNA is TGTGCCATCAGTGGACAGGCTTCTGGGGCCAACGTCCTGACTTTC.

This chain connects TRBV27 to TRBJ2-2; tentative D call: TRBD1 (6 bases). The germline CDR1 and CDR2 sequences are MNHEY and SMNVEV (reference sequence). V was cut by 7 bases and J by 1 base, with 10 bases left in between. The CDR3 is 14 residues long. As DNA, the CDR3 is TGTGCCAGCAAACTGGGACAGAACACCGGGGAGCTGTTTTTT. As protein: CASKLGQNTGELFF.

This sequence joins TRBV5-1 and TRBJ2-3; D not resolved. The V and J ends lost 4 bases and 2 bases respectively, with 14 bases between them. The germline V gene has CDR1 SGHRS and CDR2 YFSETQ. The CDR3 is 15 amino acids. This CDR3 reads CASSATSFLTDTQYF. For the CDR3, the DNA is TGCGCCAGCAGCGCAACCAGTTTCCTCACAGATACGCAGTATTTT.

Points on this clone: Other DNA sequences in this specimen translate into the identical CDR3. V and J are TRBV28 and TRBJ2-7; D might be TRBD2 (7 bases). Germline V CDR1 and CDR2: MDHEN, SYDVKM. The CDR3 length is 15 residues. Deletions cut 10 bases from V and 2 bases from J, with 21 bases between. The CDR3 DNA is TGTGCCATCCTGGGGGGGCAGTCCTTTACCTACGAGCAGTACTTC. Residues: CAILGGQSFTYEQYF.

The chain joins TRBV29-1 to TRBJ2-1; 10 bases map to TRBD2. J gave up 4 bases and V 4 bases, and 4 bases lay outside the gene matches. Germline V gene lookup returns CDR1 SQVTM and CDR2 ANQGSEA. CDR3 size: 14 residues. The CDR3 sequence: CSVGLAGPYNEQFF. Here the CDR3 DNA reads TGCAGCGTTGGACTAGCGGGTCCGTACAATGAGCAGTTCTTC.

The V call is TRBV2, the J call TRBJ2-5; 8 nucleotides agree with TRBD2. With the DNA end fitting TRBJ2-7 better, the J assignment may be wrong. Germline V gene sequence: CDR1 SNHLY, CDR2 FYNNEI. The CDR3 is made up of 15 amino acids. The CDR3 loop reads CASSVNRLASYEQYF. The CDR3 coding sequence is TGTGCCAGCAGTGTGAACAGACTAGCGAGCTACGAGCAGTACTTC.